Listed below are T cell receptor beta chains from one sample, sequenced in a study of beta chain features in type 1 diabetes. Sequencing used immunoSEQ multiplex PCR; TCRdb keeps in-frame clones, though not all of them. The sample has under 400,000 clones, roughly 13% seen once. The sequenced sample was naive CD4+ T cells from blood. Source of these receptors: a woman younger than 35 with type 1 diabetes. CDR3s include the opening cysteine and the closing phenylalanine or tryptophan. D genes are given only for firm matches. Clone size is not always given. Where it is, it says once, few, many or a class for expanded clones.

clone size: NA; V gene: TRBV19; D gene: TRBD1; J gene: TRBJ2-3; CDR3 DNA: TGTGCCAGTAGTACACAGGGGAGAACAGATACGCAGTATTTT; CDR3 protein: CASSTQGRTDTQYF
clone size: NA; V gene: TRBV6-4; D gene: NA; J gene: TRBJ2-3; CDR3 DNA: TGTGCCAGCAGTGTACGGGAGAACACAGATACGCAGTATTTT; CDR3 protein: CASSVRENTDTQYF
clone size: NA; V gene: TRBV28; D gene: NA; J gene: TRBJ1-2; CDR3 DNA: TGTGCCAGCAGACAGGGACGCTATGGCTACACCTTC; CDR3 protein: CASRQGRYGYTF
clone size: NA; V gene: TRBV7-2; D gene: TRBD2; J gene: TRBJ2-5; CDR3 DNA: TGTGCCAGCAGCTTAGGTAGCGGGACGGTGGAGACCCAGTACTTC; CDR3 protein: CASSLGSGTVETQYF
clone size: NA; V gene: TRBV2; D gene: TRBD1; J gene: TRBJ1-5; CDR3 DNA: TGTGCCAGCAGACGACCTTCCGGGACAGGGGACGGTCAGCCCCAGCATTTT; CDR3 protein: CASRRPSGTGDGQPQHF
clone size: NA; V gene: TRBV9; D gene: NA; J gene: TRBJ2-1; CDR3 DNA: TGTGCCAGCAGCTTAAGGACAAGTTCGGTATCGGTCAACTCCTACAATGAGCAGTTCTTC; CDR3 protein: CASSLRTSSVSVNSYNEQFF
clone size: NA; V gene: TRBV2; D gene: TRBD1; J gene: TRBJ1-6; CDR3 DNA: TGTGCCAGCACCATAGGACAGGCTGATAATTCACCCCTCCACTTT; CDR3 protein: CASTIGQADNSPLHF
clone size: NA; V gene: TRBV4-1; D gene: NA; J gene: TRBJ1-3; CDR3 DNA: TGCGCCAGCAGCCCGGGAACTTGGGGTGACTCTGGAAACACCATATATTTT; CDR3 protein: CASSPGTWGDSGNTIYF
clone size: few; V gene: TRBV4-3; D gene: TRBD2; J gene: TRBJ2-1; CDR3 DNA: TGCGCCAGCAGCCAAGTGGGCCTAGCGGGACAAAATGAGCAGTTCTTC; CDR3 protein: CASSQVGLAGQNEQFF
clone size: NA; V gene: TRBV7-8; D gene: NA; J gene: TRBJ1-1; CDR3 DNA: TGTGCCAGCAGCCAAAGGGACTCGAACACTGAAGCTTTCTTT; CDR3 protein: CASSQRDSNTEAFF
clone size: few; V gene: TRBV5-1; D gene: NA; J gene: TRBJ2-5; CDR3 DNA: TGCGCCAGCAGCTTGGAAGGAACTAGCAGAGGTGAGGCCCAGTACTTC; CDR3 protein: CASSLEGTSRGEAQYF
clone size: few; V gene: TRBV7-3; D gene: TRBD2; J gene: TRBJ2-5; CDR3 DNA: TGTGCCAGCAGCCTGGGGGGGATCCAAGAGACCCAGTACTTC; CDR3 protein: CASSLGGIQETQYF
clone size: NA; V gene: TRBV10-1; D gene: NA; J gene: TRBJ1-1; CDR3 DNA: TGCGCCAGCAGTGAATCCCAACGGGGGACTGAAGCTTTCTTT; CDR3 protein: CASSESQRGTEAFF
clone size: few; V gene: TRBV4-2; D gene: TRBD1; J gene: TRBJ2-2; CDR3 DNA: TGTGCCAGCAGCCCTGGGACTCGACAAGGGACAGGGAACACCGGGGAGCTGTTTTTT; CDR3 protein: CASSPGTRQGTGNTGELFF